The rows below give T cell receptor beta chains drawn from one sample of a study of blood T cell repertoires in COVID-19. Sequenced by immunoSEQ multiplex PCR; TCRdb stores in-frame clones only, minus some. The sample yields about 75,000 clones, 88% seen once. Sequencing was performed on peripheral blood. These receptors were obtained from a human donor in a cohort sampled during active COVID-19. CDR3s include the opening cysteine and the closing phenylalanine or tryptophan. D genes are given only for firm matches. Not all rows give a size; the values are once, few, many and, for expanded clones, a class.

j_gene: TRBJ2-7; d_gene: NA; v_gene: TRBV18; abundance: NA; CDR3nt: TGTGCCAGCTCACCGGGAGGGGGCTACGAGCAGTACTTC; CDR3aa: CASSPGGGYEQYF
j_gene: TRBJ2-3; d_gene: NA; v_gene: TRBV5-4; abundance: once; CDR3nt: TGTGCCAGCGGCCAACGAGATACGCAGTATTTT; CDR3aa: CASGQRDTQYF
j_gene: TRBJ2-3; d_gene: NA; v_gene: TRBV4-2; abundance: NA; CDR3nt: TGTGCCAGCAGCCAAGAACAACTACCGGGGACAGATACGCAGTATTTT; CDR3aa: CASSQEQLPGTDTQYF
j_gene: TRBJ2-3; d_gene: NA; v_gene: TRBV24-1; abundance: NA; CDR3nt: TGTGCCACCAGTGATGGAATCGGACTCTCGGATACGCAGTATTTT; CDR3aa: CATSDGIGLSDTQYF
j_gene: TRBJ2-5; d_gene: NA; v_gene: TRBV2; abundance: NA; CDR3nt: TGTGCCAGCACAGGGACATTACCGTACCAAGAGACCCAGTACTTC; CDR3aa: CASTGTLPYQETQYF
j_gene: TRBJ1-2; d_gene: NA; v_gene: TRBV7-8; abundance: NA; CDR3nt: TGTGCCAGCAGCTTAGGTCGGAATTCTAGGAACTATGGCTACACCTTC; CDR3aa: CASSLGRNSRNYGYTF
j_gene: TRBJ2-3; d_gene: NA; v_gene: TRBV6-5; abundance: NA; CDR3nt: TGTGCCAGCAGTATACAGGGTACAGATACGCAGTATTTT; CDR3aa: CASSIQGTDTQYF
j_gene: TRBJ1-5; d_gene: NA; v_gene: TRBV6-5; abundance: NA; CDR3nt: TGTGCCAGCCGATCACCTGGACGGGGTAATCAGCCCCAGCATTTT; CDR3aa: CASRSPGRGNQPQHF
j_gene: TRBJ1-4; d_gene: NA; v_gene: TRBV2; abundance: NA; CDR3nt: TGTGCCAGCAGTGGCGGGGAGGGGAATGAAAAACTGTTTTTT; CDR3aa: CASSGGEGNEKLFF
j_gene: TRBJ2-3; d_gene: NA; v_gene: TRBV5-1; abundance: NA; CDR3nt: TGCGCCAGCAGCCTGACTGGTACAGATACGCAGTATTTT; CDR3aa: CASSLTGTDTQYF
j_gene: TRBJ2-3; d_gene: TRBD2; v_gene: TRBV9; abundance: NA; CDR3nt: TGTGCCAGCAGCGTAAGCGGGGGGGCCAGAGATACGCAGTATTTT; CDR3aa: CASSVSGGARDTQYF
j_gene: TRBJ1-3; d_gene: NA; v_gene: TRBV3-1/TRBV3-2; abundance: once; CDR3nt: TGTGCCAGCAGTTCCGTCGGGGGCACCATATATTTT; CDR3aa: CASSSVGGTIYF
j_gene: TRBJ2-7; d_gene: NA; v_gene: TRBV14; abundance: NA; CDR3nt: TGTGCCAGCAGCCAGATAACAGGGACGGGGGAGCAGTACTTC; CDR3aa: CASSQITGTGEQYF
j_gene: TRBJ2-2; d_gene: NA; v_gene: TRBV6-5; abundance: NA; CDR3nt: TGTGCCAGCTGTTTGGGGGGAAAAATGAACACCGGGGAGCTGTTTTTT; CDR3aa: CASCLGGKMNTGELFF
j_gene: TRBJ2-7; d_gene: TRBD1; v_gene: TRBV6-2/TRBV6-3; abundance: NA; CDR3nt: TGTGCCAGCAGCCGACAGGGGGCGAACTACGAGCAGTACTTC; CDR3aa: CASSRQGANYEQYF
j_gene: TRBJ2-3; d_gene: NA; v_gene: TRBV11-2; abundance: NA; CDR3nt: TGTGCCAGCAGCCTTTCTCGACTGGATACGCAGTATTTT; CDR3aa: CASSLSRLDTQYF
j_gene: TRBJ2-1; d_gene: NA; v_gene: TRBV7-9; abundance: NA; CDR3nt: TGTGCCAGCAGCACCTGGGACTCCGCAATTGTCGATGAGCAGTTCTTC; CDR3aa: CASSTWDSAIVDEQFF
j_gene: TRBJ2-3; d_gene: NA; v_gene: TRBV10-3; abundance: NA; CDR3nt: TGTGCCACGCAACGGGACTTTGTATACACAGATACGCAGTATTTT; CDR3aa: CATQRDFVYTDTQYF
j_gene: TRBJ2-2; d_gene: TRBD1; v_gene: TRBV4-3; abundance: NA; CDR3nt: TGCGCCAGCAGCCACCAAACAGGGGCCCCTGCGGGGGAGCTGTTTTTT; CDR3aa: CASSHQTGAPAGELFF
j_gene: TRBJ2-3; d_gene: TRBD2; v_gene: TRBV28; abundance: NA; CDR3nt: TGTGCCAGCACCCGGGAGCTCCCGGGACTAGCGGGAGGGCCCCGAGGCACAGATACGCAGTATTTT; CDR3aa: CASTRELPGLAGGPRGTDTQYF
j_gene: TRBJ2-3; d_gene: TRBD2; v_gene: TRBV3-1/TRBV3-2; abundance: NA; CDR3nt: TGTGCCAGCAGCCAAGACAGTAGCGGGGGCACAGATACGCAGTATTTT; CDR3aa: CASSQDSSGGTDTQYF
j_gene: TRBJ2-1; d_gene: NA; v_gene: TRBV11-3; abundance: once; CDR3nt: TGTGCCAGCAGCACCAGGGCCCCGGCCAATGAGCAGTTCTTC; CDR3aa: CASSTRAPANEQFF
j_gene: TRBJ1-2; d_gene: NA; v_gene: TRBV7-9; abundance: NA; CDR3nt: TGTGCCAGCAGTAAAAGCCCCTTCGGGGGAAATACTGGTGGCTACACCTTC; CDR3aa: CASSKSPFGGNTGGYTF
j_gene: TRBJ2-7; d_gene: TRBD1; v_gene: TRBV30; abundance: NA; CDR3nt: TGTGCCTGGAGACCCGGGACAGGGGTCCCCTACGAGCAGTACTTC; CDR3aa: CAWRPGTGVPYEQYF
j_gene: TRBJ2-1; d_gene: TRBD1; v_gene: TRBV7-9; abundance: NA; CDR3nt: TGTGCCAGCAGCTTAAAGGGGGCACGAGAGCAGTTCTTC; CDR3aa: CASSLKGAREQFF
j_gene: TRBJ2-1; d_gene: TRBD2; v_gene: TRBV9; abundance: few; CDR3nt: TGTGCCAGCAGCGTAGCCGGGACTAGCGGGGTAGGCGATGAGCAGTTCTTC; CDR3aa: CASSVAGTSGVGDEQFF
j_gene: TRBJ2-1; d_gene: TRBD2; v_gene: TRBV5-1; abundance: NA; CDR3nt: TGCGCCAGCAGCCGCACTGCGGGGGGCCCTTACAATGAGCAGTTCTTC; CDR3aa: CASSRTAGGPYNEQFF
j_gene: TRBJ2-7; d_gene: NA; v_gene: TRBV4-3; abundance: NA; CDR3nt: TGCGCCAGCAGCCAAACCGGACAGAATACCTTCTACGAGCAGTACTTC; CDR3aa: CASSQTGQNTFYEQYF
j_gene: TRBJ1-2; d_gene: TRBD1; v_gene: TRBV4-1; abundance: NA; CDR3nt: TGCGCCAGCAGCCAGACGACAGGGGTAAACTATGGCTACACCTTC; CDR3aa: CASSQTTGVNYGYTF
j_gene: TRBJ2-3; d_gene: NA; v_gene: TRBV9; abundance: NA; CDR3nt: TGTGCCAGCAGCGTTACTAGCACCACAGATACGCAGTATTTT; CDR3aa: CASSVTSTTDTQYF
j_gene: TRBJ2-5; d_gene: TRBD2; v_gene: TRBV7-2; abundance: NA; CDR3nt: TGTGCCAGCAGCTTAGTACGGTTAGCGGGAGGTGGGGTCCGGGAGACCCAGTACTTC; CDR3aa: CASSLVRLAGGGVRETQYF
j_gene: TRBJ2-7; d_gene: TRBD2; v_gene: TRBV28; abundance: NA; CDR3nt: TGTGCCAGCAGTTTATCCGCTAGCGGGAGGGCCAGGTACGAGCAGTACTTC; CDR3aa: CASSLSASGRARYEQYF
j_gene: TRBJ2-7; d_gene: NA; v_gene: TRBV11-2; abundance: few; CDR3nt: TGTGCCAGCAGCAAAGCGGCGTCAGCCTACGAGCAGTACTTC; CDR3aa: CASSKAASAYEQYF
j_gene: TRBJ1-1; d_gene: TRBD1; v_gene: TRBV28; abundance: NA; CDR3nt: TGTGCCAGCATACGAGGACAGGCGAACACTGAAGCTTTCTTT; CDR3aa: CASIRGQANTEAFF
j_gene: TRBJ1-4; d_gene: NA; v_gene: TRBV7-9; abundance: NA; CDR3nt: TGTGCCAGCAGTTCCACGCAGGGCCGACGGGGGACCCGATGGGAAAAACTGTTTTTT; CDR3aa: CASSSTQGRRGTRWEKLFF
j_gene: TRBJ2-5; d_gene: NA; v_gene: TRBV12-2; abundance: NA; CDR3nt: TGTGCAAGTCGTTTTGGACTAGCGGGACGAATCGGGACCCAGTACTTC; CDR3aa: CASRFGLAGRIGTQYF
j_gene: TRBJ2-1; d_gene: TRBD2; v_gene: TRBV24-1; abundance: NA; CDR3nt: TGTGCCACCAGTGCGGGGGGGACCTCCTACAATGAGCAGTTCTTC; CDR3aa: CATSAGGTSYNEQFF
j_gene: TRBJ2-7; d_gene: TRBD2; v_gene: TRBV2; abundance: NA; CDR3nt: TGTGCCAGCAGTCTAGCGGGGAAGGGCGAGCAGTACTTC; CDR3aa: CASSLAGKGEQYF
j_gene: TRBJ2-3; d_gene: TRBD2; v_gene: TRBV7-9; abundance: NA; CDR3nt: TGTGCCAGCAGTTCCGCCCTAGCGGGAGGGATCGATACGCAGTATTTT; CDR3aa: CASSSALAGGIDTQYF
j_gene: TRBJ1-1; d_gene: NA; v_gene: TRBV6-5; abundance: NA; CDR3nt: TGTGCCAGCAGCGGGAACCCGATGAACACTGAAGCTTTCTTT; CDR3aa: CASSGNPMNTEAFF
j_gene: TRBJ2-5; d_gene: NA; v_gene: TRBV20-1; abundance: NA; CDR3nt: TGCAGTGCTAGACAGACCGGGGCCCAGTACTTC; CDR3aa: CSARQTGAQYF
j_gene: TRBJ1-2; d_gene: TRBD1; v_gene: TRBV5-5; abundance: once; CDR3nt: TGTGCCAGCAGCCAATGGACAGGGGGGATACAGGGGCGCGGCTACACCTTC; CDR3aa: CASSQWTGGIQGRGYTF
j_gene: TRBJ2-3; d_gene: NA; v_gene: TRBV10-1; abundance: NA; CDR3nt: TGCGCCAGCAGAGCATACAGGGAAGCAGATACGCAGTATTTT; CDR3aa: CASRAYREADTQYF
j_gene: TRBJ2-3; d_gene: NA; v_gene: TRBV28; abundance: NA; CDR3nt: TGTGCCAGCACTCGGGACTCTTTCACAGATACGCAGTATTTT; CDR3aa: CASTRDSFTDTQYF
j_gene: TRBJ2-7; d_gene: NA; v_gene: TRBV2; abundance: NA; CDR3nt: TGTGCCAGCAGTTCGGGACTCCCTTACGAGCAGTACTTC; CDR3aa: CASSSGLPYEQYF
j_gene: TRBJ2-3; d_gene: TRBD2; v_gene: TRBV5-1; abundance: NA; CDR3nt: TGCGCCAGCAGCTTAAGCGGGAGCAGTTCAGGCACAGATACGCAGTATTTT; CDR3aa: CASSLSGSSSGTDTQYF